This T cell receptor beta chain derives from a study of T cell changes during pregnancy in multiple sclerosis. Repertoires were generated with immunoSEQ multiplex PCR, while TCRdb's copy carries only in-frame clones and drops some. The sample carries roughly 90,000 clones, 90% to 95% recorded once. From germline, CDR1 is SGHNT and CDR2 YYREEE (reference sequence). This CDR3 region has 15 residues. Unmatched junction bases numbered 1, after V lost 1 base and J lost 1 base. The source was peripheral blood, collected in the third trimester of pregnancy. The chain has TRBV5-4 and TRBJ2-2; TRBD1 agrees at 7 bases. This receptor was identified in a female donor with multiple sclerosis, enrolled in a pregnancy study. CDR3 sequence: CASSLRTGNTGELFF. DNA for the CDR3: TGTGCCAGCAGCTTGCGGACAGGGAACACCGGGGAGCTGTTTTTT.